The 20 T cell receptor beta chains below were found in one sample sequenced in a study of monozygotic twins with inflammatory bowel disease. TCRdb re-called the 5' RACE reads, yielding one record per CDR3 amino acid sequence without DNA. This sample's table has 300,000 to 400,000 distinct CDR3 sequences. The sequencing sample was made of blood. Receptors originate from a human donor with ulcerative colitis or Crohn's disease, or a healthy co-twin of an affected twin (not recorded which).

The chain recombines TRBV28 with TRBJ2-2; as DNA is missing, the TRBD1 call by TCRdb cannot be tested. Germline loops: CDR1 MDHEN, CDR2 SYDVKM. CDR3 length: 14 residues. CDR3 sequence: CASRPGGGIRELFF.

The gene calls are TRBV7-2 and TRBJ2-3; TCRdb lists TRBD2, though no DNA is available to test this call. Germline values: CDR1 SGHTA, CDR2 FQGNSA. The CDR3 extends over 16 amino acids. CDR3 sequence: CTSSLPGTVGSDTQYF.

The chain links TRBV6-2 or TRBV6-3 to TRBJ2-1; lacking DNA, the TRBD1 call made by TCRdb goes unchecked. CDR3 length equals 14 residues. Germline values: CDR1 MNHEY, CDR2 SVGEGT. CDR3 in amino acids: CASRRTGGHNEQFF.

The genes are TRBV7-9 and TRBJ2-7. CDR3 length: 14 residues. Per germline, CDR1 SEHNR and CDR2 FQNEAQ (reference sequence). CDR3 protein: CASSLGQEPYEQYF.

The V gene is TRBV30, the J gene TRBJ2-5. This CDR3 comprises 15 residues. Germline loops: CDR1 GTSNPN, CDR2 SVGIG (reference sequence). The CDR3 loop reads CAWSVTDAIFETQYF.

V usage is TRBV20-1 and J usage is TRBJ1-6; there is no DNA to check the TCRdb D call of TRBD1. CDR3 length: 13 amino acids. Germline CDR1 is DFQATT and CDR2 is SNEGSKA (reference sequence). CDR3 sequence reads: CSARRPGSSPLHF.

V is TRBV5-1 and J is TRBJ2-6. This CDR3 comprises 18 residues. Per germline, CDR1 SGHRS and CDR2 YFSETQ. This chain's CDR3 is CASSLAGTAGSGANVLTF.

The chain is built from TRBV15 and TRBJ2-7. Germline values: CDR1 LNHNV, CDR2 YYDKDF (reference sequence). The CDR3 has 13 residues. This CDR3 is CATSRYASGEQYF.

The chain combines TRBV3-1 with TRBJ1-2; TCRdb proposes TRBD1, but this gene call is untestable without DNA. The CDR3 consists of 15 residues. The germline CDR1 and CDR2 sequences are LGHDT and YNNKEL (reference sequence). The CDR3 region is CASSQVGTGNYGYTF. The full variable domain, in which reference TRBV3-1 and TRBJ1-2 provide the parts outside the CDR3, is DTAVSQTPKYLVTQMGNDKSIKCEQNLGHDTMYWYKQDSKKFLKIMFSYNNKELIINETVPNRFSPKSPDKAHLNLHINSLELGDSAVYFCASSQVGTGNYGYTFGSGTRLTVV.

The chain uses TRBV11-2 and TRBJ2-2; with no DNA, the TCRdb D assignment of TRBD1 cannot be verified. The CDR3 runs to 18 residues. Germline loops: CDR1 SGHAT, CDR2 FQNNGV. This chain's CDR3 is CASSFNRGIASNTGELFF.

The chain combines TRBV7-9 with TRBJ2-7; without DNA, the TCRdb call of TRBD1 cannot be checked. There are 14 residues in the CDR3. Germline V gene sequence: CDR1 SEHNR, CDR2 FQNEAQ (reference sequence). CDR3 region: CASSVSTDYYEQYF.

The chain joins TRBV3-1 to TRBJ2-4. The CDR3 spans 13 residues. Per the germline V gene, CDR1 is LGHDT and CDR2 is YNNKEL (reference sequence). CDR3 sequence reads: CASSPRLAYIQYF.

The rearrangement joins TRBV6-5 to TRBJ2-3; as DNA is missing, the TRBD1 call by TCRdb cannot be tested. The germline V gene has CDR1 MNHEY and CDR2 SVGAGI. This CDR3 has 16 amino acids. CDR3 sequence reads: CASSFLRTAPTDTQYF.

The chain recombines TRBV12-3 or TRBV12-4 with TRBJ2-3; the D call of TRBD1 rests on TCRdb alone, since no DNA is present to check it. The CDR3 extends over 16 amino acids. The CDR3 loop is CASSLGGFWGTDTQYF.

The chain links TRBV20-1 to TRBJ2-5; the D call of TRBD1 rests on TCRdb alone, since no DNA is present to check it. The CDR3 spans 13 residues. CDR1 and CDR2 from the germline V gene are DFQATT and SNEGSKA (reference sequence). The CDR3 here is CSARGQGTETQYF.

The V and J genes are TRBV11-2 and TRBJ1-6. Germline loops: CDR1 SGHAT, CDR2 FQNNGV. CDR3 length equals 13 residues. CDR3: CASSSNYNSPLHF. The variable domain in full, with the rest retrieved from reference TRBV11-2 and TRBJ1-6, is EAGVAQSPRYKIIEKRQSVAFWCNPISGHATLYWYQQILGQGPKLLIQFQNNGVVDDSQLPKDRFSAERLKGVDSTLKIQPAKLEDSAVYLCASSSNYNSPLHFGNGTRLTVT.

This chain joins TRBV6-6 and TRBJ1-1; the D call from TCRdb, TRBD1, cannot be confirmed without DNA. Per germline, CDR1 MNHNY and CDR2 SVGAGI (reference sequence). CDR3 length equals 14 residues. CDR3 amino acids: CASSYGQVNTEAFF.

The gene calls are TRBV5-1 and TRBJ2-7. Germline assignment: CDR1 SGHRS and CDR2 YFSETQ. The CDR3 covers 14 residues. The CDR3 is CASSLLMSENEQYF. Full variable domain (outside the CDR3, taken from reference TRBV5-1 and TRBJ2-7): KAGVTQTPRYLIKTRGQQVTLSCSPISGHRSVSWYQQTPGQGLQFLFEYFSETQRNKGNFPGRFSGRQFSNSRSEMNVSTLELGDSALYLCASSLLMSENEQYFGPGTRLTVT.

The chain employs TRBV4-3 and TRBJ1-1. The CDR3 extends over 14 amino acids. CDR1 is LGHNA, CDR2 YSLEER, per germline. CDR3 sequence: CASSQEFWDTEAFF.

CDR3 region: CASSLDRPQTNSPLHF. The gene calls are TRBV5-1 and TRBJ1-6. The CDR3 extends over 16 amino acids. Germline V gene sequence: CDR1 SGHRS, CDR2 YFSETQ.